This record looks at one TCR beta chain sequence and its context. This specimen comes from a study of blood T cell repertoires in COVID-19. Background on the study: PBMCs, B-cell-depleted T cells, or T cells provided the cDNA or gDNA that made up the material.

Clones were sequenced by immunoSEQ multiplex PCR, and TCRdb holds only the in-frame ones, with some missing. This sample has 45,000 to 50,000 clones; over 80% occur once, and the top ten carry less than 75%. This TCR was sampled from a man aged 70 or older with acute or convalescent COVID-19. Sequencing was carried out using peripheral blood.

CDR3 coding DNA: TGTGCCAGCAGTTTCGGAATCCTAGCCTACGAGCAGTACTTC. Residues: CASSFGILAYEQYF. This chain connects TRBV6-5 to TRBJ2-7; D remains unclear. Trimming left V 4 bases short and J 2 bases short, with 12 bases between. The CDR3 runs to 14 residues. From germline, CDR1 is MNHEY and CDR2 SVGAGI.